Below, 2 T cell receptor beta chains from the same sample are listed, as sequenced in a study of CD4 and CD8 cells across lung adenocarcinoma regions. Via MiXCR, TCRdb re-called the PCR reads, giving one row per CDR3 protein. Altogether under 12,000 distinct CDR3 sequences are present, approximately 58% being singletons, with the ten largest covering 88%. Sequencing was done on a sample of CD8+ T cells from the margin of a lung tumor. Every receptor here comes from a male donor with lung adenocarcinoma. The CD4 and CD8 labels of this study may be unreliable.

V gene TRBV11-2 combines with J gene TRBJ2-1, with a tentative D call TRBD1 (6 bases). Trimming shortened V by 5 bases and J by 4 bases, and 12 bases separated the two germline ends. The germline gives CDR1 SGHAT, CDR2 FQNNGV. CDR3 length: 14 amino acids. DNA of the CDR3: TGTGCCAGCAGCCCCCGGACAGTATACAATGAGCAGTTCTTC. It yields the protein CASSPRTVYNEQFF.

The CDR3 here is CASSHKWGGSSYEQYF. In DNA form, the CDR3 reads TGTGCCAGCAGTCATAAATGGGGCGGGAGCTCCTACGAGCAGTACTTC. This chain connects TRBV27 to TRBJ2-1; 7 positions match TRBD2. The end of the DNA aligns better with TRBJ2-7, so the J call may be wrong. This CDR3 comprises 16 residues. CDR1 MNHEY and CDR2 SMNVEV come from the germline V gene (reference sequence).